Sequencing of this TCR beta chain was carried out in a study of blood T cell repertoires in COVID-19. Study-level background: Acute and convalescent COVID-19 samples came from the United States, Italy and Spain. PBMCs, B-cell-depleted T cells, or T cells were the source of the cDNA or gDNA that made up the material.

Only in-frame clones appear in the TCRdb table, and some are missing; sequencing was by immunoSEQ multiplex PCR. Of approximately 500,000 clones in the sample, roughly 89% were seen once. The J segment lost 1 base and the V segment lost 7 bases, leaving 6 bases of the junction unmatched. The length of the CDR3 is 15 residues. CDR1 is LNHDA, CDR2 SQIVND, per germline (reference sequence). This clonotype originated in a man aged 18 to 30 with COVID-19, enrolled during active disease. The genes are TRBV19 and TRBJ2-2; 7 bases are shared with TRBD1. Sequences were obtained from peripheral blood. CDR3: CASTSDRVNTGELFF. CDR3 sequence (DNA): TGTGCCAGTACATCTGACAGGGTGAACACCGGGGAGCTGTTTTTT.